One and the same sample provided the 27 T cell receptor beta chains below, sequenced in a study of monozygotic twins with inflammatory bowel disease. TCRdb reprocessed the 5' RACE reads, keeping one entry per CDR3 protein, no DNA. The table gives some 200,000 distinct CDR3 sequences; the top ten clones make up 1.5% to 2% of it. Material: blood. The receptors were gathered from a human donor with ulcerative colitis or Crohn's disease, or a healthy co-twin of an affected twin (not recorded which).

This rearrangement joins TRBV21-1 to TRBJ2-7. TRBV21-1 is assigned pseudogene status. This CDR3 contains 13 residues. The CDR3 spells CASSDPRCLGQYF.

The chain couples TRBV20-1 to TRBJ1-1; TCRdb's D call, TRBD1, is unchecked because there is no DNA. The CDR3 has 17 amino acids. Per the germline V gene, CDR1 is DFQATT and CDR2 is SNEGSKA (reference sequence). CDR3 loop: CSACDREAPILNTEAFF.

The chain carries TRBV5-6 and TRBJ2-2; checking the TCRdb D call of TRBD2 is not possible without DNA. The CDR3 sequence is 18 residues long. Germline CDR1 is SGHDT and CDR2 is YYEEEE. This chain's CDR3 is CASSPIAGGPLNTGELFF.

The rearrangement links TRBV10-1 to TRBJ2-7. The CDR3 consists of 15 residues. The germline CDR1 and CDR2 sequences are WNHNN and SYGVQD (reference sequence). The CDR3 reads CASSVTWVVSYEQYF.

V gene TRBV11-3 combines with J gene TRBJ2-2. The CDR3 loop spans 12 amino acids. CDR1 is SGHNT and CDR2 is YENEEA in the germline V gene. The CDR3 here is CASSLDHGELFF.

The rearrangement joins TRBV29-1 to TRBJ2-1. The CDR3 spans 11 residues. CDR1 is SQVTM, CDR2 ANQGSEA, per germline. CDR3 in amino acids: CSVDLYNEQFF.

The chain uses TRBV12-3 or TRBV12-4 and TRBJ2-2; TCRdb picks TRBD1, but there is no DNA to check that call. There are 13 residues in the CDR3. CDR3 region: CASSRDTGGELFF.

The J gene is TRBJ2-5, the V gene TRBV25-1; TCRdb gives TRBD1 as the D gene, but with no DNA this cannot be confirmed. This CDR3 has 15 residues. CDR1 and CDR2 (germline): MGHDK, SYGVNS. The CDR3: CASSSRTGAQETQYF.

V usage is TRBV5-1 and J usage is TRBJ2-2; TCRdb returns TRBD1, unconfirmable since there is no DNA. Germline CDR1 SGHRS, CDR2 YFSETQ. The CDR3 spans 16 residues. CDR3: CASASAILGGTGELFF.

This sequence joins TRBV5-6 and TRBJ2-7. This CDR3 contains 12 residues. The germline V gene encodes CDR1 SGHDT and CDR2 YYEEEE. The CDR3 region is CASSLVGREEYF.

This chain joins TRBV5-1 and TRBJ1-1; with no DNA, the TCRdb D assignment of TRBD1 cannot be verified. The CDR3 is 14 residues long. Germline V lookup: CDR1 SGHRS, CDR2 YFSETQ. CDR3 loop: CASSLGGENTEAFF.

The rearrangement joins TRBV20-1 to TRBJ1-1; TCRdb selects TRBD1, and the lack of DNA leaves this call unchecked. This CDR3 is built from 12 residues. From germline, CDR1 is DFQATT and CDR2 SNEGSKA (reference sequence). CDR3 residues: CSARSQGAEAFF.

The chain is built from TRBV7-6 and TRBJ2-2. This CDR3 spans 13 amino acids. Looked up from germline, CDR1 is SGHVS and CDR2 is FNYEAQ. CDR3: CASSLVEAGELFF.

The rearrangement links TRBV11-1 to TRBJ1-2; TCRdb names TRBD1, which stays unverified in the absence of DNA. The CDR3 has 18 residues. Germline CDR1 and CDR2: SGHAT and FQDESV (reference sequence). The CDR3 sequence: CASSSPGLTEMGTYGYTF.

This chain uses TRBV7-9 with TRBJ2-5; with no DNA, the TCRdb D assignment of TRBD1 cannot be verified. This CDR3 has 14 amino acids. Germline V gene data show CDR1 as SEHNR and CDR2 as FQNEAQ (reference sequence). This CDR3 is CASSPDRGQETQYF.

The chain has TRBV20-1 and TRBJ2-7; the D call of TRBD1 rests on TCRdb alone, since no DNA is present to check it. CDR3 length equals 13 residues. Germline loops: CDR1 DFQATT, CDR2 SNEGSKA (reference sequence). CDR3 loop: CSASRTGVYEQYF.

This rearrangement joins TRBV5-1 to TRBJ1-1. The CDR3 runs to 13 residues. Germline V CDR1 and CDR2: SGHRS, YFSETQ. The CDR3 loop reads CASSLALNTEAFF. The whole variable domain, filled in from reference TRBV5-1 and TRBJ1-1, reads KAGVTQTPRYLIKTRGQQVTLSCSPISGHRSVSWYQQTPGQGLQFLFEYFSETQRNKGNFPGRFSGRQFSNSRSEMNVSTLELGDSALYLCASSLALNTEAFFGQGTRLTVV.

The V and J genes are TRBV6-6 and TRBJ2-7. The CDR3 is 12 residues long. CDR1 and CDR2 (germline): MNHNY, SVGAGI (reference sequence). CDR3 region: CAGSYSNSEQYF.

The genes are TRBV5-1 and TRBJ2-3; the D call of TRBD1 rests on TCRdb alone, since no DNA is present to check it. Germline CDR1 reads SGHRS; CDR2 reads YFSETQ. CDR3 size: 15 residues. The CDR3 sequence is CASSRTPGEKDTQYF. Full variable domain (outside the CDR3, taken from reference TRBV5-1 and TRBJ2-3): KAGVTQTPRYLIKTRGQQVTLSCSPISGHRSVSWYQQTPGQGLQFLFEYFSETQRNKGNFPGRFSGRQFSNSRSEMNVSTLELGDSALYLCASSRTPGEKDTQYFGPGTRLTVL.

The chain is built from TRBV20-1 and TRBJ2-5; TCRdb proposes TRBD1, but this gene call is untestable without DNA. Germline V CDR1 and CDR2: DFQATT, SNEGSKA (reference sequence). CDR3 size: 13 residues. This CDR3 reads CSAPGAGVETQYF.

The rearrangement uses TRBV12-3 or TRBV12-4 and TRBJ1-4; without DNA, the TCRdb call of TRBD1 cannot be checked. The CDR3 runs 15 residues. This CDR3 reads CASRPNRVPNEKLFF.

The rearrangement uses TRBV20-1 and TRBJ1-5. Germline-derived CDR1 and CDR2 are DFQATT and SNEGSKA (reference sequence). CDR3 length: 15 residues. The CDR3 sequence is CSARDARGNYQPQHF.

This chain uses TRBV7-9 with TRBJ2-1. Per the germline V gene, CDR1 is SEHNR and CDR2 is FQNEAQ (reference sequence). CDR3 size: 15 residues. The CDR3 spells CASSLEALEVREQFF.

The chain combines TRBV5-4 with TRBJ2-5; with no DNA, the TCRdb D assignment of TRBD1 cannot be verified. The CDR3 covers 15 residues. Germline values: CDR1 SGHNT, CDR2 YYREEE (reference sequence). CDR3 region: CASSSGQVVRETQYF. Looking up the rest from reference TRBV5-4 and TRBJ2-5 gives the full variable domain: ETGVTQSPTHLIKTRGQQVTLRCSSQSGHNTVSWYQQALGQGPQFIFQYYREEENGRGNFPPRFSGLQFPNYSSELNVNALELDDSALYLCASSSGQVVRETQYFGPGTRLLVL.

The chain employs TRBV2 and TRBJ1-2; TCRdb calls TRBD1, which cannot be checked without DNA. The CDR3 runs 12 residues. Per germline, CDR1 SNHLY and CDR2 FYNNEI. The CDR3 spells CASRIQGYGYTF.

The rearrangement joins TRBV5-1 to TRBJ1-1; TCRdb calls TRBD1, which cannot be checked without DNA. The CDR3 sequence is 15 residues long. Germline CDR1 is SGHRS and CDR2 is YFSETQ. CDR3: CASSTGTGGNTEAFF.

The rearrangement links TRBV7-3 to TRBJ2-2; absent DNA, TCRdb's TRBD1 call cannot be checked. Germline V gene data show CDR1 as SGHTA and CDR2 as FQGTGA. This CDR3 is built from 16 residues. The CDR3 protein is CASGNPGDGGTGELFF.